The 20 T cell receptor beta chains reported below all come from one sample, sequenced in a study of OX40 agonist ivuxolimab in advanced cancers. Here immunoSEQ multiplex PCR was the method, and the copy in TCRdb shows in-frame clones only, minus some. The sample has 50,000 to 75,000 clones; roughly 80% are singletons. The specimen comprised CD4+ or CD8+ T cells sorted from blood, sampled in a trial of the OX40 agonist ivuxolimab. Source of these receptors: an adult with an advanced solid tumor such as melanoma, head and neck, liver or kidney cancer.

The V and J genes are TRBV7-9 and TRBJ2-7, with TRBD2 identical over 11 bases. Unmatched junction bases numbered 13, after V lost 5 bases and J lost 7 bases. Germline CDR1 reads SEHNR; CDR2 reads FQNEAQ (reference sequence). CDR3 length: 16 residues. The CDR3 loop reads CASSRPSGGPHLEQYF. The CDR3 bases are TGTGCCAGCAGCCGGCCTAGCGGGGGGCCGCATTTAGAGCAGTACTTC.

The J gene is TRBJ1-3, the V gene TRBV2, with D unclear. The V end lost 4 bases, the J end lost 0 bases, and 13 bases lay between the germline ends. This CDR3 comprises 16 residues. Germline lookup yields CDR1 SNHLY and CDR2 FYNNEI. The CDR3 DNA reads as TGTGCCAGCAGTGGACGGATCAGTACCTCTGGAAACACCATATATTTT. Translating gives CASSGRISTSGNTIYF.

The V gene is TRBV11-3, the J gene TRBJ2-3; D not resolved. The CDR3 has 14 residues. The V gene's germline CDR1 is SGHNT and CDR2 YENEEA. V lost 4 bases and J lost 3, with 11 bases in between. DNA for the CDR3: TGTGCCAGCAGCTCCCGAGGAGTGACAGATACGCAGTATTTT. The encoded protein is CASSSRGVTDTQYF.

The chain links TRBV5-1 to TRBJ2-6; tentative D call: TRBD1 (6 bases). The CDR3 contains 20 residues. Germline V lookup: CDR1 SGHRS, CDR2 YFSETQ. V gave up 4 bases and J gave up 5 bases, with 28 bases separating them. The CDR3 loop reads CASSQGQSNGPSLWANVLTF. As DNA, the CDR3 is TGCGCCAGCAGCCAAGGACAGTCGAATGGGCCCTCACTGTGGGCCAACGTCCTGACTTTC.

The chain carries TRBV5-1 and TRBJ2-7, with TRBD2 identical over 8 bases. The DNA end lines up better with TRBJ2-1; the J call may be wrong. Germline assignment: CDR1 SGHRS and CDR2 YFSETQ. The CDR3 extends over 13 amino acids. The CDR3 bases are TGCGCCAGCAGCTCTTTTGCGGGGGGTGAGCAGTTCTTC. It is translated as CASSSFAGGEQFF.

The count of this clone is one. The chain uses TRBV6-1 and TRBJ2-3; D is perhaps TRBD1 (5 bases). Trimming pared 4 bases from V and 1 base from J, leaving 12 bases between. This CDR3 spans 15 amino acids. Germline CDR1 reads MNHNS; CDR2 reads SASEGT. The CDR3 loop is CASSVFSRGTDTQYF. The CDR3 DNA is TGTGCCAGCAGTGTGTTTTCCAGGGGCACAGATACGCAGTATTTT.

The chain employs TRBV6-5 and TRBJ2-3, with TRBD1 matching 8 bases. Per the germline V gene, CDR1 is MNHEY and CDR2 is SVGAGI. J lost 5 bases, V lost 6 bases, and 7 bases had no gene match. The CDR3 is 14 amino acids. In DNA form, the CDR3 reads TGTGCCAGCAGCCCCAGGGGGCGGGAAGATACGCAGTATTTT. Translation: CASSPRGREDTQYF.

The chain links TRBV9 to TRBJ1-2; a weak D match, TRBD1 (5 bases). The CDR3 extends over 17 amino acids. Trimming pared 0 bases from V and 4 bases from J, leaving 19 bases between. Per the germline V gene, CDR1 is SGDLS and CDR2 is YYNGEE. The CDR3 sequence: CASSVAAGEGWTYGYTF. CDR3 sequence (DNA): TGTGCCAGCAGCGTAGCGGCGGGGGAGGGTTGGACCTATGGCTACACCTTC.

This sequence joins TRBV5-6 and TRBJ2-7, with 8 bases matching TRBD2. The CDR3 spans 13 residues. CDR1 and CDR2 (germline): SGHDT, YYEEEE. Trimming cost V 0 bases and J 5 bases; bases outside gene matches: 1. The CDR3 bases are TGTGCCAGCAGCTTGGGCGGGGGGCACGAGCAGTACTTC. Amino acids: CASSLGGGHEQYF.

The gene calls are TRBV6-6 and TRBJ1-1; a possible D gene is TRBD1 (6 bases). Germline V gene sequence: CDR1 MNHNY, CDR2 SVGAGI (reference sequence). The CDR3 is made up of 15 amino acids. The V end lost 6 bases, the J end lost 4 bases, and 18 bases lay between the germline ends. CDR3: CASRIQGLEFTEAFF. Here the CDR3 DNA reads TGTGCCAGCAGAATACAGGGACTAGAGTTCACTGAAGCTTTCTTT.

In its sample, this clone was seen a few times. The rearrangement links TRBV14 to TRBJ1-6; no definite D call. Germline V gene data show CDR1 as SGHDN and CDR2 as FVKESK. V was cut by 4 bases and J by 7 bases, with 8 bases left in between. The length of the CDR3 is 13 residues. The CDR3 sequence: CASSPFANSPLHF. Written as DNA, the CDR3 is TGTGCCAGCAGCCCTTTCGCAAATTCACCCCTCCACTTT.

This clone turned up a few times. The V call is TRBV5-4, the J call TRBJ1-3; TRBD1 aligns across 7 bases. The trim removed 3 bases at V and 4 bases at J, leaving 10 bases unmatched. Germline loops: CDR1 SGHNT, CDR2 YYREEE (reference sequence). The CDR3 totals 16 residues. DNA for the CDR3: TGTGCCAGCAGCTCCCCGGGACAGAGTTACGGAAACACCATATATTTT. It translates to CASSSPGQSYGNTIYF.

This chain links TRBV7-8 with TRBJ2-5; possibly TRBD1 for D (5 bases). The CDR3 contains 15 residues. CDR1 SGHVS and CDR2 FQNEAQ come from the germline V gene. V lost 4 bases to trimming and J lost 5 bases, with 17 bases between them. CDR3 residues: CASSYSGAVQETQYF. The CDR3 region has the DNA TGTGCCAGCAGCTACAGTGGGGCGGTTCAGGAGACCCAGTACTTC.

The rearrangement links TRBV6-1 to TRBJ1-2; no reliable D call. Trimming removed 4 bases at V and 5 bases at J, with 17 bases between. There are 15 residues in the CDR3. The germline V gene has CDR1 MNHNS and CDR2 SASEGT. CDR3 residues: CASSVPGGWEYGYTF. The CDR3 coding sequence is TGTGCCAGCAGTGTACCAGGTGGTTGGGAATATGGCTACACCTTC.

The gene calls are TRBV2 and TRBJ2-7; 9 bases are a match to TRBD2. This CDR3 spans 16 amino acids. Germline values: CDR1 SNHLY, CDR2 FYNNEI. Trimming took 2 bases from V and 2 from J; bases not matched to a gene: 7. For the CDR3, the DNA is TGTGCCAGCAGTGAAAGGTTCGCGGGGGGGGCCTACGAGCAGTACTTC. Translated: CASSERFAGGAYEQYF.

This clone was recorded only once. The chain employs TRBV7-9 and TRBJ1-3, with D unresolved. V lost 0 bases and J lost 7, with 7 bases in between. Looked up from germline, CDR1 is SEHNR and CDR2 is FQNEAQ (reference sequence). The CDR3 is 13 residues long. CDR3 amino acids: CASSLAVGNTIYF. DNA of the CDR3: TGTGCCAGCAGCTTAGCTGTGGGGAACACCATATATTTT.

This clone was found once. The chain recombines TRBV6-1 with TRBJ1-5; D is undetermined. Trimming took off 6 bases at V and 9 bases at J, with 9 bases between the two ends. Per germline, CDR1 MNHNS and CDR2 SASEGT. This CDR3 is 11 amino acids long. For the CDR3, the DNA is TGTGCCAGCAGAGGAGTGTGGCCCCAGCATTTT. Protein sequence: CASRGVWPQHF.

The gene calls are TRBV6-4 and TRBJ2-3; D is unclear. V lost 0 bases to trimming and J lost 2 bases, with 3 bases between them. The germline V gene encodes CDR1 MRHNA and CDR2 SNTAGT. The CDR3 has 13 amino acids. This CDR3 reads CASSDSITDTQYF. CDR3 bases: TGTGCCAGCAGTGACTCGATCACAGATACGCAGTATTTT.

On this clone: At the DNA level, this CDR3 is encoded by other sequences in the same sample as well. This chain joins TRBV19 and TRBJ1-4; D unresolved. Germline assignment: CDR1 LNHDA and CDR2 SQIVND (reference sequence). Trimming removed 4 bases from V and 5 bases from J, with 8 bases in between. CDR3 length equals 13 residues. This chain's CDR3 is CASSSQRNEKLFF. The CDR3 DNA reads TGTGCCAGTAGTAGTCAGAGGAATGAAAAACTGTTTTTT.

The chain carries TRBV29-1 and TRBJ1-2, with 10 bases lining up with TRBD1. CDR1 and CDR2 (germline): SQVTM, ANQGSEA. V was clipped by 7 bases and J by 4 bases; unmatched bases: 6. The CDR3 is 13 residues long. This chain's CDR3 is CSAGTGVGYGYTF. DNA of the CDR3: TGCAGCGCCGGGACAGGGGTGGGCTATGGCTACACCTTC.